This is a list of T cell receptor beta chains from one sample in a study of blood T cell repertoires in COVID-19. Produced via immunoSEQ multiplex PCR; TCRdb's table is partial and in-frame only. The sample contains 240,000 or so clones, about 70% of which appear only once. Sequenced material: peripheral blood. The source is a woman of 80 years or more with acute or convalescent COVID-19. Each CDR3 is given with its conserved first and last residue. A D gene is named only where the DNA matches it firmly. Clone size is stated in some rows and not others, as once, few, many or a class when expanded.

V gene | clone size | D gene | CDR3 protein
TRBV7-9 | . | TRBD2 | CASSLQTSGTDTQYF
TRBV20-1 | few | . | CSASQRRAPGYYNEQFF
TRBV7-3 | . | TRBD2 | CASSLTRTSHGEQFF
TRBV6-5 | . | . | CASGRYREGSEQYF
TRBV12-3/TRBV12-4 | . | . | CASRQGREQPQHF
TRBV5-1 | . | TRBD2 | CASSSGASGSTDTQYF
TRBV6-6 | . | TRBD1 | CASTSAGQGAPYGYTF
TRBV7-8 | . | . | CASSLFQGGDPLGVGKLFF
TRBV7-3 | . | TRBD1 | CASSSHRGPLNTEAFF
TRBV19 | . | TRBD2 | CASSITSGGTDTQYF
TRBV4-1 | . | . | CASSQDRTTPSYEQYF
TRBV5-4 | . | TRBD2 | CASSIGLAGTDTQYF
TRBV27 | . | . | CASSSPEGRGGYTF
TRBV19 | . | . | CASMRNLGNEKLFF
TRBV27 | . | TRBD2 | CASSLSGLAVSYEQYF
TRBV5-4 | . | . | CASSSPGAGYGYTF
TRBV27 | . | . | CASSLGGGLSPLHF
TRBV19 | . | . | CASRSGARKYELFF
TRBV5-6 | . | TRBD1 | CASRRDSSRGYTF
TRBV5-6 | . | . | CASSKGGIPSGANVLTF
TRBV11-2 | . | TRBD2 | CASSLRLAGALETQYF
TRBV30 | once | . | CAWSVDPARVGEQYF
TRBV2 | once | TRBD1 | CASSGGRGDYGYTF
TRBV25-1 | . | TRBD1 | CASSRGGRGPNYGYTF
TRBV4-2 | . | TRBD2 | CASSQGGLADLALAKNIQYF
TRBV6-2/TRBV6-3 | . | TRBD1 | CASSTYVQGARTEAFF
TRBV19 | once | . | CASGLDSIYTEAFF
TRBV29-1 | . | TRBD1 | CSVEQGQGGGYTF
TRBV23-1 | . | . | CASSQVQGSSYNEQFF
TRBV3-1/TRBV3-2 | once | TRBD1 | CASSLTGRNTIYF
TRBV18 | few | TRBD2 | CASSPPTSSTGELFF